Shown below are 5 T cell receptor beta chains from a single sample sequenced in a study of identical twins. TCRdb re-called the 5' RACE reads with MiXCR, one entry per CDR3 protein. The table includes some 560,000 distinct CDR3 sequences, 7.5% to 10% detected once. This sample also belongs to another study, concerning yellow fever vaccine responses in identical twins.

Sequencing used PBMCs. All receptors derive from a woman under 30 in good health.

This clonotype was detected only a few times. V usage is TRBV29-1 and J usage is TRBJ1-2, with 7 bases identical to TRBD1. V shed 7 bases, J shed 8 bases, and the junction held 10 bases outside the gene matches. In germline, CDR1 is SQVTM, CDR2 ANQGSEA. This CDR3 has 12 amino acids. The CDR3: CSAAEGAWGYTF. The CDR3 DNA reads TGCAGCGCCGCTGAGGGGGCATGGGGCTACACCTTC.

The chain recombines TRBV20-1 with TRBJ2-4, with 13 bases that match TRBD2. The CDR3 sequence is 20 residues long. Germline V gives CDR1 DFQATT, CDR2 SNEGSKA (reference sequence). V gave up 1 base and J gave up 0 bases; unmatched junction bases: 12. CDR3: CSARVTSGRAGGVAKNIQYF. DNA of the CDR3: TGCAGTGCTAGAGTAACTAGCGGGAGGGCCGGGGGGGTAGCCAAAAACATTCAGTACTTC.

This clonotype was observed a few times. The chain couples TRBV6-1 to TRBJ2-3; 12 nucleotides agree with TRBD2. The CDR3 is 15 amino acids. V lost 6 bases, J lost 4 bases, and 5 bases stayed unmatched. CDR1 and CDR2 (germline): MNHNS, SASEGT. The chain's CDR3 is CASSQTSGGPDTQYF. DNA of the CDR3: TGTGCCAGCAGCCAGACTAGCGGGGGCCCAGATACGCAGTATTTT.

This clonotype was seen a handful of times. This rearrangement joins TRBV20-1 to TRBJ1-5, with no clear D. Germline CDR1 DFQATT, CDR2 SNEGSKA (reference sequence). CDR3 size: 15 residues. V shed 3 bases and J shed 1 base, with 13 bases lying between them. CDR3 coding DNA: TGCAGTGCTAGGACCGTGGTGGGCAGCAATCAGCCCCAGCATTTT. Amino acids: CSARTVVGSNQPQHF.

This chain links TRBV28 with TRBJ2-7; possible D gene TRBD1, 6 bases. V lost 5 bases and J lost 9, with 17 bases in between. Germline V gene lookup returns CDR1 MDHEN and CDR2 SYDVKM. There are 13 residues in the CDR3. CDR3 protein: CASSPRQALRQYF. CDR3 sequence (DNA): TGTGCCAGCAGTCCCCGACAGGCCCTACGGCAGTACTTC.